The 17 T cell receptor beta chains given below trace back to one sample, sequenced in a study of neoadjuvant anti-PD-1 for oral cavity cancer. Method: immunoSEQ multiplex PCR; TCRdb's copy keeps in-frame clones and lacks some. The table shows tens of thousands of clones, with over 70% occurring only once. The sample in question was PBMCs, obtained before nivolumab (anti-PD-1) treatment. These receptors originate from a person aged 35-79 years with oral cavity squamous cell carcinoma.

The CDR3 region is CASSRLAGTLYNEQFF. The CDR3 nucleotides read TGCGCCAGCAGCCGCCTAGCGGGGACGCTTTACAATGAGCAGTTCTTC. The rearrangement joins TRBV4-1 to TRBJ2-1; TRBD2 agrees at 9 bases. This CDR3 is 16 amino acids long. The trim removed 4 bases at V and 4 bases at J, leaving 8 bases unmatched. Germline CDR1 is MGHRA and CDR2 is YSYEKL.

The rearrangement links TRBV5-1 to TRBJ1-2; no clear D. Germline V gene lookup returns CDR1 SGHRS and CDR2 YFSETQ. Trimming cost V 0 bases and J 0 bases, with 3 bases left between them. The CDR3 runs 13 residues. The CDR3 is CASSLEANYGYTF. CDR3 DNA: TGCGCCAGCAGCTTGGAAGCTAACTATGGCTACACCTTC. The full variable domain, its missing parts supplied by reference TRBV5-1 and TRBJ1-2, is KAGVTQTPRYLIKTRGQQVTLSCSPISGHRSVSWYQQTPGQGLQFLFEYFSETQRNKGNFPGRFSGRQFSNSRSEMNVSTLELGDSALYLCASSLEANYGYTFGSGTRLTVV.

The chain carries TRBV7-8 and TRBJ2-1; D uncertain. V was cut by 5 bases and J by 6 bases, with 17 bases left in between. Germline assignment: CDR1 SGHVS and CDR2 FQNEAQ. This CDR3 comprises 15 residues. The CDR3 loop is CASSEPGGPVNEQFF. CDR3 in DNA: TGTGCCAGCAGCGAACCGGGCGGACCGGTCAATGAGCAGTTCTTC.

The chain combines TRBV27 with TRBJ1-2, with D unclear. Trimming took 0 bases from V and 6 from J, leaving 11 bases between them. CDR1 and CDR2 from the germline V gene are MNHEY and SMNVEV (reference sequence). CDR3 size: 14 residues. CDR3 residues: CASSLSRQLDGYTF. The CDR3 nucleotides read TGTGCCAGCAGTTTATCTAGGCAGCTAGATGGCTACACCTTC.

The chain has TRBV18 and TRBJ2-7; D may be TRBD1 (6 bases). V was trimmed by 6 bases and J by 4 bases, leaving 10 bases between them. Germline assignment: CDR1 KGHSH and CDR2 LQKENI. The CDR3 runs 12 residues. The CDR3 is CASSDSRYEQYF. The DNA of the CDR3 is TGTGCCAGCTCGGACAGCCGATACGAGCAGTACTTC.

This sequence joins TRBV6-1 and TRBJ2-7; 7 positions agree with TRBD2. Germline CDR1 reads MNHNS; CDR2 reads SASEGT. V trimming: 5 bases; J trimming: 0 bases; junction bases outside the gene matches: 4. The CDR3 sequence is 14 residues long. CDR3 in amino acids: CASSKRTSSYEQYF. In nucleotides, the CDR3 is TGTGCCAGCAGTAAAAGGACTAGCTCCTACGAGCAGTACTTC.

The chain links TRBV5-1 to TRBJ2-1; D unclear. This CDR3 has 15 residues. The germline CDR1 and CDR2 sequences are SGHRS and YFSETQ. Trimming left V 0 bases short and J 2 bases short, with 9 bases between. The CDR3 sequence: CASSLAVSTYNEQFF. The CDR3 DNA sequence: TGCGCCAGCAGCTTGGCAGTGTCCACCTACAATGAGCAGTTCTTC.

The V gene is TRBV27, the J gene TRBJ2-1; TRBD1 matches at 8 bases. Unmatched junction bases numbered 15, after V lost 10 bases and J lost 7 bases. The CDR3 loop spans 15 amino acids. The germline V gene has CDR1 MNHEY and CDR2 SMNVEV (reference sequence). The chain's CDR3 is CATRDSPGGGNEQFF. The CDR3 DNA is TGTGCCACCCGCGATAGCCCAGGGGGCGGGAATGAGCAGTTCTTC.

V is TRBV4-2 and J is TRBJ2-1, with D possibly TRBD2 on 5 matching bases. Germline CDR1 is LGHNA and CDR2 is YNFKEQ. V lost 1 base and J 9 bases, leaving 13 bases between the germline ends. CDR3 size: 14 residues. The CDR3 nucleotides read TGTGCCAGCAGCCAAGTCGGTATCCGGGGTGAGCAGTTCTTC. It is translated as CASSQVGIRGEQFF.

The chain joins TRBV11-2 to TRBJ2-1, with TRBD1 matching 8 bases. Germline V gives CDR1 SGHAT, CDR2 FQNNGV. V lost 3 bases, J lost 7 bases, and 5 bases stayed unmatched. The CDR3 totals 14 residues. CDR3 sequence (DNA): TGTGCCAGCAGCTTGCGACAGGGGAGTAATGAGCAGTTCTTC. This sequence encodes CASSLRQGSNEQFF.

There are a few counts of this clone. This sequence joins TRBV10-3 and TRBJ2-1, with 8 bases matching TRBD2. The CDR3 spans 13 residues. Trimming removed 11 bases from V and 10 bases from J; junction bases left unmatched: 13. Germline-derived CDR1 and CDR2 are ENHRY and SYGVKD. This CDR3 reads CALGASSGQEQFF. In DNA, the CDR3 is TGTGCCTTAGGGGCCTCTAGCGGGCAGGAGCAGTTCTTC.

This clone was seen a few times. The rearrangement uses TRBV7-3 and TRBJ1-2; D is ambiguous. The CDR3 runs to 13 residues. Germline V lookup: CDR1 SGHTA, CDR2 FQGTGA. The V end lost 2 bases, the J end lost 6 bases, and 10 bases lay between the germline ends. CDR3 sequence: CASSLYHGDGYTF. In DNA, the CDR3 is TGTGCCAGCAGCTTATATCACGGGGATGGCTACACCTTC.

The chain combines TRBV5-1 with TRBJ1-1; D not certain. The CDR3 loop spans 12 amino acids. Trimming left V 7 bases short and J 11 bases short, with 18 bases between. Per germline, CDR1 SGHRS and CDR2 YFSETQ. The chain's CDR3 is CASAFLEGYAFF. The CDR3 DNA sequence: TGCGCCAGCGCCTTTCTAGAAGGGTATGCTTTCTTT.

J is TRBJ1-4 and V is TRBV7-2, with D possibly matching TRBD1 (5 bases). Trimming left V 2 bases short and J 8 bases short, with 12 bases between. This CDR3 contains 14 residues. Germline V gene sequence: CDR1 SGHTA, CDR2 FQGNSA. The CDR3, as DNA: TGTGCCAGCAGCTTATCAGGGTTCCGGGAAAAACTGTTTTTT. This sequence encodes CASSLSGFREKLFF.

This chain joins TRBV19 and TRBJ2-7; 13 positions agree with TRBD2. The J segment lost 2 bases and the V segment lost 5 bases, leaving 6 bases of the junction unmatched. The CDR3 contains 16 residues. Germline V gene data show CDR1 as LNHDA and CDR2 as SQIVND (reference sequence). CDR3 residues: CASSDPTSGRAYEQYF. The CDR3 DNA follows: TGTGCCAGTAGTGACCCAACTAGCGGGAGGGCCTACGAGCAGTACTTC.

The chain combines TRBV9 with TRBJ1-2; 9 nucleotides match TRBD1. This CDR3 spans 16 amino acids. CDR1 and CDR2 (germline): SGDLS, YYNGEE. Losses at the gene ends were 0 bases for V and 2 bases for J; bases not matched to a gene: 5. CDR3 region: CASSVDGQGNNYGYTF. The CDR3 DNA is TGTGCCAGCAGCGTAGACGGACAGGGGAACAACTATGGCTACACCTTC.

In its sample, this clone was seen a few times. V and J are TRBV5-8 and TRBJ2-7; 13 bases map to TRBD2. The germline gives CDR1 SGHTS, CDR2 YDEGEE. The ends lost 4 bases at V and 4 bases at J; junction bases unmatched: 5. This CDR3 comprises 15 residues. In DNA form, the CDR3 reads TGTGCCAGCAGCAGAGGACTAGCGGGGGTTTACGAGCAGTACTTC. Translating gives CASSRGLAGVYEQYF.